The 21 T cell receptor beta chains reported below all come from one sample, sequenced in a study of spatial heterogeneity in lung cancer. The study, taken as a whole, reports: Tumor mutation count correlated with how many alpha and beta TCRs expanded intratumorally.

Their antigen targets remain unknown. The time point: sample taken at primary tumor resection. TCRdb used MiXCR to reprocess the 5' RACE reads, holding one entry per CDR3 protein. The table includes about 28,000 distinct CDR3 sequences, 7.1% detected once. The sequenced sample was lung tumor tissue, obtained at surgery. The receptor set was obtained from a male donor with early-stage non-small cell lung cancer.

This clonotype showed up many times. The V and J genes are TRBV10-3 and TRBJ1-4; D not resolved. CDR1 is ENHRY and CDR2 is SYGVKD in the germline V gene. V was pared by 4 bases and J by 4 bases, with 13 bases between. The length of the CDR3 is 15 residues. CDR3 residues: CAISGSAGDNEKLFF. CDR3 sequence (DNA): TGTGCCATCAGTGGGAGCGCCGGGGATAATGAAAAACTGTTTTTT.

This chain joins TRBV5-1 and TRBJ2-2, with TRBD1 matching over 7 bases. The germline gives CDR1 SGHRS, CDR2 YFSETQ. V shed 1 base and J 3 bases; nucleotides not matched to a gene: 6. This CDR3 has 16 amino acids. This chain's CDR3 is CASSLSRQGDTGELFF. CDR3 bases: TGCGCCAGCAGCTTGTCGCGACAGGGTGACACCGGGGAGCTGTTTTTT.

This clonotype was observed at least ten times. The V call is TRBV5-1, the J call TRBJ2-1; TRBD1 is a possible D gene (5 bases). Germline values: CDR1 SGHRS, CDR2 YFSETQ. This CDR3 comprises 14 residues. V lost 7 bases to trimming and J lost 5 bases, with 16 bases between them. As DNA, the CDR3 is TGCGCCAGCTCCTGGGCAGGGTCCCACAATGAGCAGTTCTTC. Encoded protein: CASSWAGSHNEQFF.

This clonotype appeared a few times. V is TRBV19 and J is TRBJ2-3, with 9 bases matching TRBD1. The CDR3 is 16 residues long. The V segment lost 8 bases and the J segment 6 bases; nucleotides outside the gene matches: 15. Germline assignment: CDR1 LNHDA and CDR2 SQIVND (reference sequence). DNA for the CDR3: TGTGCCAGTCGCCTACGGCCCGGGACAGGGAAGGATACGCAGTATTTT. Translation: CASRLRPGTGKDTQYF.

In this sample, this clonotype turned up many times. This chain links TRBV6-5 with TRBJ2-1, with unresolved D. There are 15 residues in the CDR3. The V and J ends lost 2 bases and 4 bases respectively, with 12 bases between them. CDR1 MNHEY and CDR2 SVGAGI come from the germline V gene. CDR3 region: CASSYTPLEYNEQFF. The CDR3 DNA sequence: TGTGCCAGCAGTTACACACCTTTAGAATACAATGAGCAGTTCTTC.

This rearrangement joins TRBV6-1 to TRBJ2-1; 8 nucleotides match TRBD1. In germline, CDR1 is MNHNS, CDR2 SASEGT. This CDR3 spans 12 amino acids. The V gene end was trimmed by 6 bases and the J gene end by 8 bases; junction bases not matched to a gene: 3. The CDR3 DNA is TGTGCCAGCAGCCCGACAGGGGATGAGCAGTTCTTC. Amino acids: CASSPTGDEQFF.

Only a few counts were recorded for this clonotype. The J gene is TRBJ1-2, the V gene TRBV18; D unresolved. Trimming stripped 4 bases from V and 0 bases from J, with 6 bases between. CDR3 size: 13 residues. Germline V lookup: CDR1 KGHSH, CDR2 LQKENI. The CDR3 is CASSRETNYGYTF. As DNA, the CDR3 is TGTGCCAGCTCACGGGAAACTAACTATGGCTACACCTTC.

This clonotype was recorded at least ten times. The V gene is TRBV7-9, the J gene TRBJ1-2; TRBD1 matches at 7 bases. V lost 5 bases to trimming and J lost 2 bases; unmatched junction nucleotides: 5. The germline V gene has CDR1 SEHNR and CDR2 FQNEAQ (reference sequence). CDR3 size: 14 residues. The CDR3 is CASSEGTANYGYTF. The CDR3 DNA sequence: TGTGCCAGCAGCGAAGGGACAGCCAACTATGGCTACACCTTC. Full variable domain (rest looked up from reference TRBV7-9 and TRBJ1-2): DTGVSQNPRHKITKRGQNVTFRCDPISEHNRLYWYRQTLGQGPEFLTYFQNEAQLEKSRLLSDRFSAERPKGSFSTLEIQRTEQGDSAMYLCASSEGTANYGYTFGSGTRLTVV.

This clonotype was recorded a few times. V gene TRBV2 combines with J gene TRBJ2-7; D is unclear. The germline gives CDR1 SNHLY, CDR2 FYNNEI. V was shortened by 5 bases and J by 4 bases, with 6 bases between the two germline ends. This CDR3 is 11 amino acids long. CDR3 amino acids: CASSPRYEQYF. The CDR3 DNA sequence: TGTGCCAGCAGTCCCCGTTACGAGCAGTACTTC.

This clonotype was detected ten times or more. This chain uses TRBV20-1 with TRBJ2-3, with TRBD2 as a possible D gene (5 bases). The CDR3 consists of 15 residues. V lost 3 bases to trimming and J lost 2 bases, with 15 bases between them. CDR1 and CDR2 (germline): DFQATT, SNEGSKA (reference sequence). CDR3: CSASFRTPYTDTQYF. The CDR3 DNA sequence: TGCAGTGCTAGCTTTAGGACTCCTTACACAGATACGCAGTATTTT.

V usage is TRBV29-1 and J usage is TRBJ1-2, with unresolved D. CDR1 is SQVTM and CDR2 is ANQGSEA in the germline V gene. The V and J ends lost 0 bases and 5 bases respectively, with 10 bases between them. This CDR3 spans 13 amino acids. This chain's CDR3 is CSVEESRGYGYTF. CDR3 nucleotides: TGCAGCGTTGAAGAAAGCCGGGGATATGGCTACACCTTC.

In its sample, this clonotype was seen a few times. The chain recombines TRBV5-5 with TRBJ2-3; perhaps TRBD2 as D (6 bases). The V and J ends lost 0 bases and 5 bases respectively, with 13 bases between them. CDR1 is SGHKS, CDR2 YYEKEE, per germline (reference sequence). The CDR3 extends over 15 amino acids. The DNA for the CDR3 is TGTGCCAGCAGCTTGGGGGCTAGCGCGAGAGATACGCAGTATTTT. Translation gives CASSLGASARDTQYF. Based on the CDR3 plus reference TRBV5-5 and TRBJ2-3, the full variable domain is DAGVTQSPTHLIKTRGQQVTLRCSPISGHKSVSWYQQVLGQGPQFIFQYYEKEERGRGNFPDRFSARQFPNYSSELNVNALLLGDSALYLCASSLGASARDTQYFGPGTRLTVL.

This clonotype has more than one count but fewer than ten. The V gene is TRBV6-5, the J gene TRBJ1-6; D not certain. Germline loops: CDR1 MNHEY, CDR2 SVGAGI. CDR3 size: 14 residues. The germline V and J ends were trimmed by 2 bases and 10 bases, with 12 bases remaining between them. As DNA, the CDR3 is TGTGCCAGCAGTTACGTGGGAGTGGGATCACCCCTCCACTTT. The encoded protein is CASSYVGVGSPLHF.

This clonotype was observed at least ten times. The V gene is TRBV11-2, the J gene TRBJ2-1; the D gene is possibly TRBD2 (6 bases). Germline CDR1 and CDR2: SGHAT and FQNNGV. The CDR3 is 14 amino acids. V lost 2 bases to trimming and J lost 10 bases, with 15 bases between them. This chain's CDR3 is CASSLRSRGREQFF. The CDR3 coding sequence is TGTGCCAGCAGCTTACGGTCGCGGGGTAGGGAGCAGTTCTTC.

This clonotype has more than one count but fewer than ten. V and J are TRBV3-1 and TRBJ1-2; 11 bases align to TRBD1. CDR3 length equals 16 residues. Germline V gene lookup returns CDR1 LGHDT and CDR2 YNNKEL (reference sequence). V shed 4 bases, J shed 7 bases, and the junction held 11 bases outside the gene matches. CDR3: CASSRRTGGVVGGYTF. CDR3 nucleotide sequence: TGTGCCAGCAGCCGTCGGACAGGGGGCGTTGTTGGTGGCTACACCTTC.

This clonotype was seen ten or more times. V usage is TRBV6-6 and J usage is TRBJ1-5; maybe TRBD1 (5 bases). With 5 bases removed from V and 3 bases from J, the gap between germline ends came to 14 bases. CDR1 and CDR2 (germline): MNHNY, SVGAGI (reference sequence). There are 15 residues in the CDR3. CDR3 protein: CASSPGGRVNQPQHF. CDR3 DNA sequence: TGTGCCAGCAGTCCCGGAGGCAGGGTCAATCAGCCCCAGCATTTT.

This clonotype was recorded at least ten times. The chain employs TRBV3-1 and TRBJ1-3, with no clear D. Germline lookup yields CDR1 LGHDT and CDR2 YNNKEL (reference sequence). V shed 3 bases and J shed 0 bases, with 9 bases lying between them. The CDR3 runs to 15 residues. CDR3 coding DNA: TGTGCCAGCAGCCATGGCAGTCGCTCTGGAAACACCATATATTTT. The encoded protein is CASSHGSRSGNTIYF.

This clonotype was counted ten times or more. The chain joins TRBV28 to TRBJ2-7, with 8 bases fitting TRBD1. This CDR3 has 13 residues. The germline V gene has CDR1 MDHEN and CDR2 SYDVKM. V lost 6 bases, J lost 3 bases, and 4 bases stayed unmatched. In nucleotides, the CDR3 is TGTGCCAGCAGCTGGGACAGGCGCTACGAGCAGTACTTC. It encodes CASSWDRRYEQYF.

This clonotype was counted at least ten times. J is TRBJ1-1 and V is TRBV2; TRBD1 is a possible D gene (6 bases). The V end lost 4 bases, the J end lost 2 bases, and 8 bases lay between the germline ends. This CDR3 comprises 13 residues. Per germline, CDR1 SNHLY and CDR2 FYNNEI. CDR3 residues: CASSADSNTEAFF. CDR3 nucleotides: TGTGCCAGCAGTGCGGACAGTAACACTGAAGCTTTCTTT.

V is TRBV11-2 and J is TRBJ2-7, with TRBD2 matching 12 bases. The CDR3 sequence is 15 residues long. Trimming cost V 3 bases and J 2 bases; bases outside gene matches: 2. Germline assignment: CDR1 SGHAT and CDR2 FQNNGV. The CDR3 loop reads CASSFTSGGPYEQYF. CDR3 DNA sequence: TGTGCCAGCAGCTTTACTAGCGGGGGGCCCTACGAGCAGTACTTC.

By share, this clonotype counts as medium-sized. This chain joins TRBV4-1 and TRBJ2-7, with TRBD1 matching 10 bases. Trimming at V came to 5 bases and at J to 4 bases, leaving 8 bases not matched to a gene. Germline V gives CDR1 MGHRA, CDR2 YSYEKL. The CDR3 loop spans 15 amino acids. The CDR3, as DNA: TGCGCCAGCAGCACCGGGACAGGGGAAGGGTACGAGCAGTACTTC. Protein sequence: CASSTGTGEGYEQYF.